What follows are 28 T cell receptor beta chains derived from one specimen sequenced in a study of PD-1 blockade in classical Hodgkin lymphoma. Generated by immunoSEQ multiplex PCR, the TCRdb table keeps only in-frame clones and is missing some. The sample contains more than 85,000 clones, about nine tenths of which appear only once. Exposure to brentuximab vedotin varied, and each patient had relapsed following autologous stem cell transplantation. The input for sequencing was peripheral blood mononuclear cells (PBMCs), taken before the second cycle of nivolumab. Receptors were obtained from a human donor with classical Hodgkin lymphoma.

The chain couples TRBV7-9 to TRBJ2-2; D gene unclear. The CDR3 spans 12 residues. Per germline, CDR1 SEHNR and CDR2 FQNEAQ (reference sequence). V was shortened by 2 bases and J by 6 bases, with 4 bases between the two germline ends. The CDR3 sequence: CASSLSPGELFF. The CDR3 DNA sequence: TGTGCCAGCAGCTTATCCCCCGGGGAGCTGTTTTTT.

The chain carries TRBV14 and TRBJ2-3, with 9 positions matching TRBD2. From germline, CDR1 is SGHDN and CDR2 FVKESK. Unmatched junction bases numbered 6, after V lost 0 bases and J lost 2 bases. The length of the CDR3 is 17 residues. The CDR3 bases are TGTGCCAGCAGCCAAGACTGGACTAGCGTCCTCACAGATACGCAGTATTTT. Translating it yields CASSQDWTSVLTDTQYF.

This rearrangement joins TRBV19 to TRBJ1-5, with TRBD1 matching 7 bases. The CDR3 has 20 residues. Germline V gene data show CDR1 as LNHDA and CDR2 as SQIVND (reference sequence). The V gene end was trimmed by 1 base and the J gene end by 2 bases; junction bases not matched to a gene: 17. Written as DNA, the CDR3 is TGTGCCAGTAGTATAGGGGCCCGGACAGGCCTAGGCTGTTGCAATCAGCCCCAGCATTTT. Translated, it gives CASSIGARTGLGCCNQPQHF.

This clone has a single count. The rearrangement links TRBV28 to TRBJ2-7; D is ambiguous. The germline V gene has CDR1 MDHEN and CDR2 SYDVKM. The CDR3 covers 13 residues. The ends were cut back, 6 bases at V and 2 bases at J, with 11 bases in the middle. The DNA of the CDR3 is TGTGCCAGCAGCCGCCCCCTAACCTACGAGCAGTACTTC. Translating it yields CASSRPLTYEQYF.

The rearrangement uses TRBV7-9 and TRBJ2-7, with TRBD1 identical over 7 bases. Germline V lookup: CDR1 SEHNR, CDR2 FQNEAQ (reference sequence). V dropped 5 bases and J dropped 4; count of bases not matched to a gene: 17. This CDR3 is 17 amino acids long. The CDR3 region has the DNA TGTGCCAGCAGCCCCGCGACAGGGCATAATTCGCCTTACGAGCAGTACTTC. Translating gives CASSPATGHNSPYEQYF.

The V call is TRBV4-1, the J call TRBJ1-1; a weak D match, TRBD1 (6 bases). The CDR3 length is 15 residues. CDR1 and CDR2 from the germline V gene are MGHRA and YSYEKL. V was trimmed by 0 bases and J by 7 bases, leaving 15 bases between them. The CDR3 loop reads CASSQDRGAIDEAFF. The CDR3 bases are TGCGCCAGCAGCCAAGATCGGGGGGCAATAGATGAAGCTTTCTTT.

This clone was counted between two and nine times. This chain joins TRBV19 and TRBJ1-1; D might be TRBD1 (5 bases). V gave up 1 base and J gave up 4 bases, with 7 bases separating them. CDR3 length: 13 residues. Germline CDR1 LNHDA, CDR2 SQIVND (reference sequence). The CDR3, as DNA: TGTGCCAGTAGTATAGGAACAGGCACTGAAGCTTTCTTT. Amino acids: CASSIGTGTEAFF.

The chain combines TRBV9 with TRBJ2-1; 8 nucleotides match TRBD1. The J segment lost 2 bases and the V segment lost 0 bases, leaving 1 base of the junction unmatched. Per germline, CDR1 SGDLS and CDR2 YYNGEE. The CDR3 is 15 residues long. CDR3 nucleotides: TGTGCCAGCAGCGTAGAACAGGGGGCCTACAATGAGCAGTTCTTC. This encodes CASSVEQGAYNEQFF.

CDR3 nucleotides: TGTGCCAGCAGCGGCGTGGGACAGCAACAAGAGACCCAGTACTTC. It codes for CASSGVGQQQETQYF. The V call is TRBV9, the J call TRBJ2-5; 7 bases fit TRBD1. The germline V gene encodes CDR1 SGDLS and CDR2 YYNGEE. With V trimmed by 3 bases and J by 2 bases, 7 bases remained unmatched. This CDR3 spans 15 amino acids.

This sequence joins TRBV7-7 and TRBJ2-3; TRBD2 matches at 14 bases. In germline, CDR1 is SSHAT, CDR2 FNYEAQ (reference sequence). CDR3 size: 14 residues. Trimming at V came to 3 bases and at J to 8 bases, leaving 1 base not matched to a gene. CDR3 coding DNA: TGTGCCAGCAGCTTGGGACTAGCGGGAGCTACGCAGTATTTT. Amino acids: CASSLGLAGATQYF.

This chain links TRBV28 with TRBJ1-5, with 9 bases fitting TRBD1. Trimming at V came to 2 bases and at J to 3 bases, leaving 2 bases not matched to a gene. Germline V lookup: CDR1 MDHEN, CDR2 SYDVKM. The CDR3 consists of 15 residues. DNA of the CDR3: TGTGCCAGCAGTTTAGGGACAGGGATCAATCAGCCCCAGCATTTT. This encodes CASSLGTGINQPQHF. Drawing the rest from reference TRBV28 and TRBJ1-5, the complete variable domain is DVKVTQSSRYLVKRTGEKVFLECVQDMDHENMFWYRQDPGLGLRLIYFSYDVKMKEKGDIPEGYSVSREKKERFSLILESASTNQTSMYLCASSLGTGINQPQHFGDGTRLSIL.

V usage is TRBV29-1 and J usage is TRBJ2-1; TRBD2 might be the D (5 bases). This CDR3 is 10 amino acids long. Trimming removed 3 bases at V and 8 bases at J, with 5 bases between. Germline lookup yields CDR1 SQVTM and CDR2 ANQGSEA. CDR3 residues: CSVEEDEQFF. CDR3 nucleotides: TGCAGCGTTGAGGAGGATGAGCAGTTCTTC.

This clone occurred once. This chain connects TRBV19 to TRBJ2-5, with D uncertain. Trimming shortened V by 3 bases and J by 1 base, and 9 bases separated the two germline ends. There are 14 residues in the CDR3. CDR1 LNHDA and CDR2 SQIVND come from the germline V gene (reference sequence). CDR3 amino acids: CASSMVSRQETQYF. DNA for the CDR3: TGTGCCAGTAGTATGGTCTCACGCCAAGAGACCCAGTACTTC.

V and J are TRBV4-1 and TRBJ1-5, with D unclear. V lost 1 base to trimming and J lost 2 bases, with 15 bases between them. The CDR3 totals 17 residues. CDR1 and CDR2 from the germline V gene are MGHRA and YSYEKL. The CDR3: CASSQGTSSWGNQPQHF. CDR3 coding DNA: TGCGCCAGCAGCCAAGGAACGTCCTCGTGGGGCAATCAGCCCCAGCATTTT.

V is TRBV7-9 and J is TRBJ2-2; D may be TRBD1 (6 bases). Germline V gene sequence: CDR1 SEHNR, CDR2 FQNEAQ (reference sequence). With 9 bases removed from V and 2 bases from J, the gap between germline ends came to 19 bases. CDR3 length: 16 residues. The CDR3 bases are TGTGCCAGTAGCCGATGGCAGGGGATAAACACCGGGGAGCTGTTTTTT. Translation gives CASSRWQGINTGELFF.

The V gene is TRBV6-5, the J gene TRBJ1-3; the D is unclear. V lost 8 bases to trimming and J lost 0 bases, with 11 bases between them. Germline CDR1 MNHEY, CDR2 SVGAGI. The CDR3 is 14 amino acids. The CDR3 region is CASYGGNSGNTIYF. The CDR3 bases are TGTGCCAGCTACGGCGGGAACTCTGGAAACACCATATATTTT.

The J gene is TRBJ1-2, the V gene TRBV29-1, with a tentative D call TRBD1 (5 bases). The V end lost 7 bases, the J end lost 3 bases, and 15 bases lay between the germline ends. CDR3 size: 13 residues. CDR1 SQVTM and CDR2 ANQGSEA come from the germline V gene. In DNA form, the CDR3 reads TGCAGCGCCGCCTCCGGGGCCGACTATGGCTACACCTTC. It encodes CSAASGADYGYTF.

This chain connects TRBV5-4 to TRBJ2-1; the D call may be TRBD1 or TRBD2 (5 bases each). The CDR3 has 17 amino acids. The germline V and J ends were trimmed by 3 bases and 1 base, with 17 bases remaining between them. Germline CDR1 and CDR2: SGHNT and YYREEE (reference sequence). The CDR3 bases are TGTGCCAGCAGCTCCGCCCCGGGGCGGGCTTCCTACAATGAGCAGTTCTTC. Its protein product is CASSSAPGRASYNEQFF.

This chain uses TRBV28 with TRBJ1-4, with D unclear. The CDR3 is 14 amino acids. Germline V gene data show CDR1 as MDHEN and CDR2 as SYDVKM. V was shortened by 6 bases and J by 6 bases, with 14 bases between the two germline ends. The CDR3 coding sequence is TGTGCCAGCAGCTCGGGGATTATCTATGAAAAACTGTTTTTT. It yields the protein CASSSGIIYEKLFF.

This chain uses TRBV7-2 with TRBJ1-2; 8 bases are shared with TRBD1. The germline gives CDR1 SGHTA, CDR2 FQGNSA. CDR3 length equals 15 residues. Trimming took 5 bases from V and 4 from J; bases not matched to a gene: 9. CDR3 protein: CASSGNRGAGYGYTF. For the CDR3, the DNA is TGTGCCAGCAGCGGTAACAGGGGGGCCGGCTATGGCTACACCTTC.

The V and J genes are TRBV6-1 and TRBJ2-1, with D unclear. The CDR3 length is 15 residues. CDR1 is MNHNS, CDR2 SASEGT, per germline. Trimming pared 2 bases from V and 1 base from J, leaving 9 bases between. The CDR3 reads CASSESFFSYNEQFF. Here the CDR3 DNA reads TGTGCCAGCAGTGAAAGCTTTTTTTCCTACAATGAGCAGTTCTTC.

J is TRBJ2-4 and V is TRBV5-3, with 9 positions matching TRBD2. TRBV5-3 is an ORF for which the function is uncertain. The length of the CDR3 is 18 residues. V was clipped by 4 bases and J by 7 bases; unmatched bases: 18. The DNA for the CDR3 is TGTGCCAGAAGCCCCCCTCGAGCGGGAGGTCCCCCCCCTAACATTCAGTACTTC. Translating it yields CARSPPRAGGPPPNIQYF.

The chain couples TRBV6-5 to TRBJ1-5; the match to TRBD1 covers 7 bases. The V gene's germline CDR1 is MNHEY and CDR2 SVGAGI. The CDR3 length is 14 residues. V dropped 4 bases and J dropped 3; count of bases not matched to a gene: 3. DNA for the CDR3: TGTGCCAGCAGTTGGGACAGAAACAATCAGCCCCAGCATTTT. Residues: CASSWDRNNQPQHF.

The chain joins TRBV6-1 to TRBJ2-7; a possible D gene is TRBD1 (6 bases). The V end lost 2 bases, the J end lost 5 bases, and 10 bases lay between the germline ends. This CDR3 spans 13 amino acids. In germline, CDR1 is MNHNS, CDR2 SASEGT. The CDR3 reads CASSETGWDEQYF. The CDR3, as DNA: TGTGCCAGCAGTGAAACAGGGTGGGACGAGCAGTACTTC.

This clone was detected only a few times. V and J are TRBV30 and TRBJ1-2, with D possibly being TRBD1 (6 bases). Trimming took 3 bases from V and 0 from J, leaving 17 bases between them. This CDR3 is 16 amino acids long. Germline CDR1 and CDR2: GTSNPN and SVGIG (reference sequence). The CDR3 spells CAWSDLTGRSNYGYTF. CDR3 nucleotide sequence: TGTGCCTGGAGCGATTTAACAGGGCGTTCTAACTATGGCTACACCTTC.

The V gene is TRBV5-1, the J gene TRBJ2-2; D perhaps matches TRBD2 (6 bases). CDR1 and CDR2 (germline): SGHRS, YFSETQ. The CDR3 spans 17 residues. The ends were cut back, 4 bases at V and 5 bases at J, with 21 bases in the middle. CDR3 in amino acids: CASSELDGGSRTGELFF. The CDR3 bases are TGCGCCAGCAGCGAGTTGGATGGAGGGAGTCGAACCGGGGAGCTGTTTTTT. Supplemented by reference TRBV5-1 and TRBJ2-2, the full variable domain reads KAGVTQTPRYLIKTRGQQVTLSCSPISGHRSVSWYQQTPGQGLQFLFEYFSETQRNKGNFPGRFSGRQFSNSRSEMNVSTLELGDSALYLCASSELDGGSRTGELFFGEGSRLTVL.

The V gene is TRBV6-5, the J gene TRBJ2-2, with D uncertain. The CDR3 contains 12 residues. Trimming removed 8 bases at V and 7 bases at J, with 11 bases between. The V gene's germline CDR1 is MNHEY and CDR2 SVGAGI. CDR3 residues: CASVGNGGELFF. In DNA, the CDR3 is TGTGCCAGCGTGGGTAACGGCGGGGAGCTGTTTTTT.

This chain joins TRBV30 and TRBJ1-5, with no clear D. V lost 2 bases and J lost 6, with 14 bases in between. The CDR3 consists of 14 residues. Germline V CDR1 and CDR2: GTSNPN, SVGIG (reference sequence). The CDR3 bases are TGTGCCTGGAGTTTCCAGATACCCCCTCAGCCCCAGCATTTT. Residues: CAWSFQIPPQPQHF.